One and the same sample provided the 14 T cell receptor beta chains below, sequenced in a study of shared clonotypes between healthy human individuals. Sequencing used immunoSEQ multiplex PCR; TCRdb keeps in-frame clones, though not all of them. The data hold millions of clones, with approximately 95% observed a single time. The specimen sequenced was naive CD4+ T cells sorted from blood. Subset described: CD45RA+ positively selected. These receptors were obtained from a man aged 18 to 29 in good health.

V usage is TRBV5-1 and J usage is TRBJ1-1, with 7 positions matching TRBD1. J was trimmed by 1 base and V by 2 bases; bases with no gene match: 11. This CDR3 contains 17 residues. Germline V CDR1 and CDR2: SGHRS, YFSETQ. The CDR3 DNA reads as TGCGCCAGCAGCTTACCCACAGGGGCGATTTGGAACACTGAAGCTTTCTTT. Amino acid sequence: CASSLPTGAIWNTEAFF.

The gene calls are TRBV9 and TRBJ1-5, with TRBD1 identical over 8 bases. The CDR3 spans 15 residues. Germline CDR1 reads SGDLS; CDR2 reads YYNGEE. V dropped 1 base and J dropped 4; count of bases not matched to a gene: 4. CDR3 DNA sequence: TGTGCCAGCAGCGTACAGGGGGCACTGAATCAGCCCCAGCATTTT. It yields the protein CASSVQGALNQPQHF.

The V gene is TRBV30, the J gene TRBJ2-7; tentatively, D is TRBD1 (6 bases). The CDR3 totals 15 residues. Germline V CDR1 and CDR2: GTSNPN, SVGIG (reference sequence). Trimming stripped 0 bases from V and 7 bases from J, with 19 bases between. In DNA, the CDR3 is TGTGCCTGGAGTGTACGGAACAGGGTCGGCGGGGAGCAGTACTTC. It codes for CAWSVRNRVGGEQYF. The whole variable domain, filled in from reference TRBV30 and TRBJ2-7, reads SQTIHQWPATLVQPVGSPLSLECTVEGTSNPNLYWYRQAAGRGLQLLFYSVGIGQISSEVPQNLSASRPQDRQFILSSKKLLLSDSGFYLCAWSVRNRVGGEQYFGPGTRLTVT.

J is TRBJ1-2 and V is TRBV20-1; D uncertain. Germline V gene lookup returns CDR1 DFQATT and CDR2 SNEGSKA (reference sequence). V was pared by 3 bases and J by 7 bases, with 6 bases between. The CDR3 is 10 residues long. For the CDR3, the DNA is TGCAGTGCTAGTTTGGGTGGCTACACCTTC. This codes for CSASLGGYTF.

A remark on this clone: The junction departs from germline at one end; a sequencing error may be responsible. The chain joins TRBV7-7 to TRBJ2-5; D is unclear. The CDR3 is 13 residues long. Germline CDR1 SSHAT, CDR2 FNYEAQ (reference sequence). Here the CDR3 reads CASSLVRGGDQYF. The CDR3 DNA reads TGTGCTAGCAGCTTAGTTCGAGGCGGCGACCAGTACTTC. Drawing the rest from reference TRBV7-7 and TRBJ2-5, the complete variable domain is GAGVSQSPRYKVTKRGQDVTLRCDPISSHATLYWYQQALGQGPEFLTYFNYEAQPDKSGLPSDRFSAERPEGSISTLTIQRTEQRDSAMYRCASSLVRGGDQYFGPGTRLLVL.

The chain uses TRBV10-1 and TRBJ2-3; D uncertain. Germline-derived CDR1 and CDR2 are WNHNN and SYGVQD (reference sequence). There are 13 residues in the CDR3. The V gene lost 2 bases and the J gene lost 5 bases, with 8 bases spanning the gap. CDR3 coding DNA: TGCGCCAGCAGTGAGCGCACGGGAGATACGCAGTATTTT. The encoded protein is CASSERTGDTQYF.

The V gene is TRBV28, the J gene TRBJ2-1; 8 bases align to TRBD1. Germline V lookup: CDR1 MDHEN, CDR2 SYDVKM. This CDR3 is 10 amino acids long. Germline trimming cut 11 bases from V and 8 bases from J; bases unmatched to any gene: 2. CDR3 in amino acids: CASGGDEQFF. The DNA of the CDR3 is TGTGCCTCAGGGGGCGATGAGCAGTTCTTC.

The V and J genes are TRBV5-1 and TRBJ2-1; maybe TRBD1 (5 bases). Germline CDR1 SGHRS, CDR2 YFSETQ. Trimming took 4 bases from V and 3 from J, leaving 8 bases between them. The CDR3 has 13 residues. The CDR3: CASSEDIYNEQFF. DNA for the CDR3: TGCGCCAGCAGCGAGGACATCTACAATGAGCAGTTCTTC.

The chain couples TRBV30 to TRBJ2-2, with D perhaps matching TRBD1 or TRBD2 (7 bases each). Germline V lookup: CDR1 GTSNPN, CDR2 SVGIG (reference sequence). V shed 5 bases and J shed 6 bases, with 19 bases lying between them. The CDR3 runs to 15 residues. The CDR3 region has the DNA TGTGCCTGGCTTGACAGGGAGGGAATCCCCGGGGAGCTGTTTTTT. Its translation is CAWLDREGIPGELFF.

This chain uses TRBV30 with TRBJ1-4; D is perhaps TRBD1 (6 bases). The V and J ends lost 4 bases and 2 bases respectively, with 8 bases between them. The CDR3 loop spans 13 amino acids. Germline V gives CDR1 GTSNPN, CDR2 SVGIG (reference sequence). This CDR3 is CAWTQGTNEKLFF. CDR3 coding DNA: TGTGCCTGGACTCAGGGGACTAATGAAAAACTGTTTTTT.

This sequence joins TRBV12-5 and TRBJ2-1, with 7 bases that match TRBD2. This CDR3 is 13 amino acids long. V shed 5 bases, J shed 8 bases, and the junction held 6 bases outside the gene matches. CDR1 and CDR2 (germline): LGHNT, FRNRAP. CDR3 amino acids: CASGIRLAHEQFF. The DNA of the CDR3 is TGTGCTAGTGGTATCAGACTAGCCCATGAGCAGTTCTTC.

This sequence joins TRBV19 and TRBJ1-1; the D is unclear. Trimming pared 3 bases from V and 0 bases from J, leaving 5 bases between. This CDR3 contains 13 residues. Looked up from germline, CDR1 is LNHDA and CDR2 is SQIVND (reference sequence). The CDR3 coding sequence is TGTGCCAGTAGTATGAGGGTGAACACTGAAGCTTTCTTT. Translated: CASSMRVNTEAFF.

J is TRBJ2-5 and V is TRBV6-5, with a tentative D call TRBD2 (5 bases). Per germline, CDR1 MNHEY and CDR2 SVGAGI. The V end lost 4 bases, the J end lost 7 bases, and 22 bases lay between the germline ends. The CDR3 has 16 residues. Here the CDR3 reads CASSSSPPGYGGTQYF. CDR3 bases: TGTGCCAGCAGTTCGTCGCCCCCGGGGTATGGTGGGACCCAGTACTTC.

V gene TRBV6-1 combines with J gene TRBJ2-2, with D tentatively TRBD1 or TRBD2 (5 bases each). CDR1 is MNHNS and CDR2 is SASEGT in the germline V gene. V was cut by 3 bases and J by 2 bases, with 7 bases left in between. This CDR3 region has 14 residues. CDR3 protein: CASSEGTNTGELFF. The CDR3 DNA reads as TGTGCCAGCAGTGAGGGGACCAACACCGGGGAGCTGTTTTTT.